The sequence of this T cell receptor beta chain was determined in a study of blood T cell repertoires in COVID-19. Overall study context: The United States, Italy and Spain were the sources of the acute and convalescent COVID-19 samples. From T cells, B-cell-depleted T cells, or PBMCs came the material, which was cDNA or gDNA.

Here immunoSEQ multiplex PCR was the method, and the copy in TCRdb shows in-frame clones only, minus some. The sample includes 180,000 or so clones, around 80% of them seen just once. Enrolled through a virtual design, the participants were between 18 and 89 years of age and came from about two dozen US areas. Assignments of participants to cohorts depended upon their own reported clinical history. Sequenced: PBMCs or T cells enriched from blood (not recorded which). This receptor was identified in a woman in her sixties or seventies who had recovered from COVID-19.

CDR3: CASSRTGGTDTQYF. For the CDR3, the DNA is TGTGCCAGCAGCCGGACAGGGGGCACAGATACGCAGTATTTT. V usage is TRBV5-6 and J usage is TRBJ2-3, with 9 nucleotides matching TRBD1. V shed 4 bases and J 1 base; nucleotides not matched to a gene: 1. Germline loops: CDR1 SGHDT, CDR2 YYEEEE. The CDR3 totals 14 residues.